Here is one T cell receptor (beta chain) with its context. The same CDR3 can be traced to other DNA sequences in this sample. The data were obtained in a study of T cell responses to AZD1222 COVID-19 vaccine. The table came from immunoSEQ multiplex PCR; TCRdb's copy has only in-frame clones and leaves some out. The data hold about 68,000 clones, with roughly 86% observed a single time. The sequence derives from an adult in good health. This specimen was peripheral blood, taken on day 0 of AZD1222 vaccination.

CDR3 amino acids: CASSEQGEYYEQYF. Written as DNA, the CDR3 is TGTGCCAGCAGTGAACAGGGAGAGTACTACGAGCAGTACTTC. This chain uses TRBV2 with TRBJ2-7; D might be TRBD1 or TRBD2, each matching 5 bases. V was pared by 2 bases and J by 3 bases, with 11 bases between. This CDR3 region has 14 residues. The V gene's germline CDR1 is SNHLY and CDR2 FYNNEI.